This T cell receptor beta chain was captured by sequencing in a study of cytomegalovirus exposure and HLA in healthy donors. The PCR had 60 Vbeta and 13 Jbeta primers. The repertoire was sequenced with immunoSEQ multiplex PCR; TCRdb's copy has only in-frame clones and lacks some. The sample has around 150,000 clones, roughly 76% seen once; the top ten hold approximately 1.4%. The TCR comes from a man aged 55 to 70 in good health and CMV-seronegative. The source material was PBMCs.

CDR3 region: CAISEGLAARRSEAFF. For the CDR3, the DNA is TGTGCCATCAGTGAAGGTTTGGCAGCGCGTCGATCCGAAGCTTTCTTT. The gene calls are TRBV10-3 and TRBJ1-1, with D hard to call. CDR3 length: 16 amino acids. V shed 3 bases and J shed 8 bases, with 22 bases lying between them. In germline, CDR1 is ENHRY, CDR2 SYGVKD.